These 29 T cell receptor beta chains came from one sample sequenced in a study of T-cell reconstitution after alpha-beta-depleted transplantation in children. Unique molecular identifiers were used in preparing the TCRbeta library. One entry per CDR3 protein, called by TCRdb with MiXCR from the PCR reads. There are about 300,000 distinct CDR3 sequences in the sample; around a tenth occur only once, and 7.5% lies in the top ten. Material: PBMCs, obtained before TCRalphabeta/CD19-depleted stem cell transplant. The source of these receptors is a boy under two years old with acute myeloid leukemia, due to receive a stem cell transplant.

This clonotype was observed at least ten times. The rearrangement joins TRBV25-1 to TRBJ2-1, with 7 bases fitting TRBD1. The CDR3 loop spans 15 amino acids. Germline V gives CDR1 MGHDK, CDR2 SYGVNS. V lost 4 bases to trimming and J lost 3 bases; unmatched junction nucleotides: 6. The CDR3 DNA is TGTGCCAGCAGTGCACGACAGGGAAGCTACAATGAGCAGTTCTTC. Translated: CASSARQGSYNEQFF.

This clonotype was picked up many times. This chain connects TRBV11-3 to TRBJ2-1; 8 bases are a match to TRBD2. The CDR3 is 17 residues long. Germline loops: CDR1 SGHNT, CDR2 YENEEA. Losses at the gene ends were 0 bases for V and 4 bases for J; bases not matched to a gene: 8. CDR3 DNA sequence: TGTGCCAGCAGCTTAGACTCGTTAGGCGGGGGGTACAATGAGCAGTTCTTC. This gives the protein CASSLDSLGGGYNEQFF. The full variable domain, completed using reference TRBV11-3 and TRBJ2-1, is EAGVVQSPRYKIIEKKQPVAFWCNPISGHNTLYWYLQNLGQGPELLIRYENEEAVDDSQLPKDRFSAERLKGVDSTLKIQPAELGDSAVYLCASSLDSLGGGYNEQFFGPGTRLTVL.

With regard to this clonotype: This clone may be a read error of a much larger clone one base away. In this CDR3 the conserved last residue, phenylalanine or tryptophan, is missing, so a read error is likely. This chain joins TRBV7-9 and TRBJ2-5, with D possibly matching TRBD1 (6 bases). The CDR3 loop spans 16 amino acids. Germline values: CDR1 SEHNR, CDR2 FQNEAQ (reference sequence). Between the trimmed V and J ends, which lost 2 bases and 4 bases, there was a span of 17 bases. The CDR3 here is CASSLSGQSSLETQYS. The CDR3 nucleotides read TGTGCCAGCAGCTTATCTGGACAGAGTTCGTTAGAGACCCAGTACTCC.

The table lists this clonotype with many counts. The chain couples TRBV7-9 to TRBJ2-5; 11 bases agree with TRBD2. From germline, CDR1 is SEHNR and CDR2 FQNEAQ (reference sequence). V was clipped by 7 bases and J by 1 base; unmatched bases: 8. This CDR3 is 16 amino acids long. The CDR3 nucleotides read TGTGCCAGCACACGAGGACTAGCGGGCACCCAAGAGACCCAGTACTTC. Translation gives CASTRGLAGTQETQYF.

This clonotype was seen many times. The chain uses TRBV29-1 and TRBJ2-7; TRBD1 aligns across 8 bases. With V trimmed by 6 bases and J by 5 bases, 3 bases remained unmatched. From germline, CDR1 is SQVTM and CDR2 ANQGSEA. The CDR3 loop spans 11 amino acids. The CDR3, as DNA: TGCAGCGTGGACAGGGAAGACGAGCAGTACTTC. Translated, it gives CSVDREDEQYF.

V usage is TRBV12-3 or TRBV12-4 and J usage is TRBJ1-2; D is uncertain. The V gene lost 8 bases and the J gene lost 0 bases, with 16 bases spanning the gap. The length of the CDR3 is 15 residues. The CDR3 nucleotides read TGTGCCAGCGGATTGGAGGCAGCAACTAACTATGGCTACACCTTC. This translates into CASGLEAATNYGYTF.

Concerning this clonotype: A much larger clone lies a single base off, so this may be a read error. The CDR3 nucleotides read TGCGCCAGCAGCAGAGGGGGACAGGGAAGAGGATCTGGAAACACCATATATTTT. Translated: CASSRGGQGRGSGNTIYF. This chain uses TRBV5-1 with TRBJ1-3; 9 nucleotides match TRBD1. Trimming cost V 4 bases and J 1 base; bases outside gene matches: 12. Germline V gene sequence: CDR1 SGHRS, CDR2 YFSETQ. This CDR3 has 18 amino acids.

This clonotype was counted only a few times. This sequence joins TRBV5-6 and TRBJ1-5; 9 positions agree with TRBD1. Germline-derived CDR1 and CDR2 are SGHDT and YYEEEE. CDR3 size: 15 residues. With 4 bases clipped from V and 1 base from J, the junction kept 3 bases outside the gene matches. The CDR3 sequence is CASSMGQGSNQPQHF. The DNA of the CDR3 is TGTGCCAGCAGCATGGGACAGGGCAGCAATCAGCCCCAGCATTTT.

The V gene is TRBV30, the J gene TRBJ1-1; TRBD1 is a possible D gene (5 bases). In germline, CDR1 is GTSNPN, CDR2 SVGIG (reference sequence). V lost 5 bases, J lost 4 bases, and 14 bases lay in between. CDR3 length: 13 residues. DNA of the CDR3: TGTGCCTGGGGGGATCTGGGACTCACTGAAGCTTTCTTT. Translation gives CAWGDLGLTEAFF.

This clonotype has ten or more counts. The chain recombines TRBV28 with TRBJ2-7; 8 bases are a match to TRBD1. Germline V lookup: CDR1 MDHEN, CDR2 SYDVKM. CDR3 size: 16 residues. V dropped 6 bases and J dropped 3; count of bases not matched to a gene: 13. In DNA, the CDR3 is TGTGCCAGCAGCCCGGTGGGGACAGGTGTTTTCTACGAGCAGTACTTC. It codes for CASSPVGTGVFYEQYF.

The chain uses TRBV29-1 and TRBJ1-4, with 9 bases aligning to TRBD1. With 6 bases clipped from V and 8 bases from J, the junction kept 7 bases outside the gene matches. Looked up from germline, CDR1 is SQVTM and CDR2 is ANQGSEA. The CDR3 loop spans 13 amino acids. CDR3 sequence reads: CSVLGQGIEKLFF. The DNA for the CDR3 is TGCAGCGTCCTCGGACAGGGGATAGAAAAACTGTTTTTT.

This clonotype was detected many times. The chain links TRBV12-3 or TRBV12-4 to TRBJ1-1, with D hard to call. The CDR3 consists of 13 residues. V lost 3 bases and J 3 bases, leaving 8 bases between the germline ends. CDR3 bases: TGTGCCAGCAGTTTCGGCACCCACACTGAAGCTTTCTTT. Residues: CASSFGTHTEAFF.

This clonotype has at least ten counts. V usage is TRBV7-2 and J usage is TRBJ2-5; the match to TRBD1 covers 9 bases. J lost 5 bases, V lost 5 bases, and 3 bases had no gene match. The CDR3 consists of 13 residues. The germline gives CDR1 SGHTA, CDR2 FQGNSA. The CDR3 region is CASSPDRGETQYF. The CDR3 nucleotides are TGTGCCAGCAGCCCAGACAGGGGGGAGACCCAGTACTTC.

A word on this clonotype: Just one base apart from a much larger clone, this may be a read error. The rearrangement links TRBV12-3 or TRBV12-4 to TRBJ2-2, with a weak D call TRBD2 (5 bases). The length of the CDR3 is 11 residues. CDR3 bases: TGTGCCTTCGGACTCTCCGGGGAGCGGTTTTTT. Residues: CAFGLSGERFF.

This clonotype was seen at least ten times. The genes are TRBV27 and TRBJ2-2, with TRBD1 identical over 7 bases. J gave up 2 bases and V 8 bases, and 14 bases lay outside the gene matches. This CDR3 spans 17 amino acids. Germline CDR1 MNHEY, CDR2 SMNVEV (reference sequence). The CDR3 loop is CASEFIRAGGNTGELFF. CDR3 sequence (DNA): TGTGCCAGCGAATTTATCCGGGCAGGGGGAAACACCGGGGAGCTGTTTTTT.

This clonotype was observed at least ten times. The CDR3 sequence: CASSVATGELFF. For the CDR3, the DNA is TGTGCCAGCAGCGTAGCCACCGGGGAGCTGTTTTTT. The V call is TRBV9, the J call TRBJ2-2; D is uncertain. The CDR3 spans 12 residues. The V end was cut by 0 bases, the J end by 4 bases, with 1 base between. Germline CDR1 and CDR2: SGDLS and YYNGEE.

A remark on this clonotype: With a much larger clone just one base away, this may be a read error. The gene calls are TRBV29-1 and TRBJ1-1, with D maybe TRBD1 (6 bases). CDR1 and CDR2 (germline): SQVTM, ANQGSEA. This CDR3 comprises 13 residues. V was clipped by 4 bases and J by 5 bases, with 14 bases between them. The CDR3 is CSVGGRGGTEAFF. CDR3 DNA sequence: TGCAGCGTTGGTGGCAGGGGCGGAACTGAAGCTTTCTTT.

This clonotype was picked up many times. The gene calls are TRBV9 and TRBJ2-7; D perhaps matches TRBD2 (5 bases). The V gene lost 7 bases and the J gene lost 4 bases, with 18 bases spanning the gap. This CDR3 is 14 amino acids long. Germline V gene data show CDR1 as SGDLS and CDR2 as YYNGEE. CDR3 nucleotide sequence: TGTGCCAGCGACTCCACCGGACGCGGGTACGAGCAGTACTTC. Its protein product is CASDSTGRGYEQYF.

There are many counts of this clonotype. The V call is TRBV29-1, the J call TRBJ1-1, with D maybe TRBD1 (5 bases). There are 12 residues in the CDR3. CDR1 is SQVTM and CDR2 is ANQGSEA in the germline V gene. The germline V and J ends were trimmed by 3 bases and 4 bases, with 9 bases remaining between them. The CDR3 region has the DNA TGCAGCGTTGAGATGAGGGGCACTGAAGCTTTCTTT. Translated: CSVEMRGTEAFF.

This clonotype has ten or more counts. The V gene is TRBV12-3 or TRBV12-4, the J gene TRBJ2-4; possibly TRBD1 for D (6 bases). Deletions cut 3 bases from V and 0 bases from J, with 21 bases between. The CDR3 spans 19 residues. The CDR3 here is CASSFDTGLPLLAKNIQYF. As DNA, the CDR3 is TGTGCCAGCAGTTTCGATACAGGGCTTCCCTTACTAGCCAAAAACATTCAGTACTTC.

The table lists this clonotype with many counts. This rearrangement joins TRBV12-3 or TRBV12-4 to TRBJ2-7, with a weak D call TRBD2 (5 bases). The CDR3 has 13 residues. V was clipped by 3 bases and J by 2 bases, with 8 bases between them. The CDR3 region is CASSLARAYEQYF. In nucleotides, the CDR3 is TGTGCCAGCAGTTTGGCGAGGGCCTACGAGCAGTACTTC.

This clonotype was seen at least ten times. The chain links TRBV29-1 to TRBJ2-1; D not resolved. Germline-derived CDR1 and CDR2 are SQVTM and ANQGSEA. V was pared by 7 bases and J by 7 bases, with 14 bases between. The CDR3 totals 12 residues. The CDR3 DNA reads TGCAGCGCCCTAGGGCGGCTAAATGAGCAGTTCTTC. Translated: CSALGRLNEQFF.

This clonotype occurred many times. The genes are TRBV3-1 and TRBJ1-1, with unresolved D. V was pared by 1 base and J by 7 bases, with 10 bases between. Germline CDR1 and CDR2: LGHDT and YNNKEL (reference sequence). The CDR3 is 13 amino acids. Here the CDR3 reads CASSQVLFGEAFF. The CDR3 DNA is TGTGCCAGCAGCCAAGTTCTGTTCGGTGAAGCTTTCTTT.

This clonotype came up many times. V is TRBV7-9 and J is TRBJ1-2, with D unresolved. The germline CDR1 and CDR2 sequences are SEHNR and FQNEAQ (reference sequence). The CDR3 extends over 12 amino acids. Trimming cost V 5 bases and J 2 bases, with 6 bases left between them. Written as DNA, the CDR3 is TGTGCCAGCAGCCCCCCGAACTATGGCTACACCTTC. Its translation: CASSPPNYGYTF.

This clonotype was recorded many times. The J gene is TRBJ1-5, the V gene TRBV29-1, with TRBD1 matching over 7 bases. The CDR3 has 15 residues. Trimming cost V 7 bases and J 2 bases; bases outside gene matches: 11. The germline gives CDR1 SQVTM, CDR2 ANQGSEA. In DNA form, the CDR3 reads TGCAGCGCCATTACAGGGGCTACGGGCAATCAGCCCCAGCATTTT. This gives the protein CSAITGATGNQPQHF.

Many counts were recorded for this clonotype. The chain recombines TRBV5-1 with TRBJ1-2, with D perhaps matching TRBD1 (5 bases). Trimming removed 5 bases at V and 3 bases at J, with 20 bases between. Germline values: CDR1 SGHRS, CDR2 YFSETQ. The CDR3 contains 16 residues. CDR3 residues: CASRGPGSGFDYGYTF. For the CDR3, the DNA is TGCGCCAGCAGAGGGCCAGGGTCTGGCTTCGACTATGGCTACACCTTC.

A note on this clonotype: An end of the junction differs from the germline gene, which may be a read error. This chain links TRBV20-1 with TRBJ2-3; 10 nucleotides line up with TRBD2. From germline, CDR1 is DFQATT and CDR2 SNEGSKA (reference sequence). CDR3 length: 14 residues. As DNA, the CDR3 is TGCAGTGCTTTCCCTAGCGGGAGCAGAGATACGCAGTATTTT. Amino acids: CSAFPSGSRDTQYF.

The V call is TRBV6-1, the J call TRBJ2-5; D unclear. Germline CDR1 reads MNHNS; CDR2 reads SASEGT. This CDR3 has 12 residues. The V end was cut by 2 bases, the J end by 4 bases, with 5 bases between. The CDR3 loop is CASSEPRETQYF. The CDR3 DNA is TGTGCCAGCAGTGAACCGAGAGAGACCCAGTACTTC.

This clonotype was seen repeatedly, ten times or more. Here the CDR3 DNA reads TGCGCCAGCACAGGCCCCGGGGGGGCTGAAGCTTTCTTT. This encodes CASTGPGGAEAFF. The chain links TRBV5-1 to TRBJ1-1, with TRBD1 as a possible D gene (5 bases). Germline-derived CDR1 and CDR2 are SGHRS and YFSETQ. This CDR3 spans 13 amino acids. The V and J ends lost 6 bases and 6 bases respectively, with 15 bases between them.